The T cell receptor (beta chain) described here comes from a study of cytomegalovirus exposure and HLA in healthy donors. This PCR relied on a set of 60 Vbeta primers and 13 Jbeta primers. Using immunoSEQ multiplex PCR, the repertoire was profiled, and TCRdb retains in-frame clones only, with some absent. The data hold some 160,000 clones, with approximately 80% observed a single time. CDR3 length equals 18 residues. This clonotype was sampled from a woman aged 18-29 years in good health and CMV-seronegative. Sequenced: PBMCs. J is TRBJ1-6 and V is TRBV21-1; the tabulated D call, TRBD1, remains unverified against the DNA. TRBV21-1 represents a pseudogene. CDR3 sequence: CASSKLKETTGGNSPLHF. The CDR3 coding sequence is TGTGCCAGCAGCAAATTAAAGGAAACGACAGGCGGGAATTCACCCCTCCACTTT.